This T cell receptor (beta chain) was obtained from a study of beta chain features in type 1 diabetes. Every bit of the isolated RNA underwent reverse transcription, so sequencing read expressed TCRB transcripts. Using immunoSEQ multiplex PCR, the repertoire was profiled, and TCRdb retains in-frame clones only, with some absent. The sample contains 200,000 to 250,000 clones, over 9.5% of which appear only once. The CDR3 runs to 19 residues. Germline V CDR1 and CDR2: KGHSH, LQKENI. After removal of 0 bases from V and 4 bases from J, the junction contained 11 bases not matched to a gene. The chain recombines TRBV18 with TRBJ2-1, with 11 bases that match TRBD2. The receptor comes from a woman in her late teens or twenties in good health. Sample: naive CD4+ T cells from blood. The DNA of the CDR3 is TGTGCCAGCTCACCACCGAGGAGACTAGCGGGAAAAACTTACAATGAGCAGTTCTTC. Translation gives CASSPPRRLAGKTYNEQFF.